The 17 T cell receptor beta chains given below trace back to one sample, sequenced in a study of glioma-infiltrating T cells. TCR alpha and beta CDR3 regions were amplified from RNA using iRepertoire nested multiplex PCR. Using its own MiXCR run on the multiplex PCR reads, TCRdb lists one record per CDR3 protein. The sample lists roughly 120,000 distinct CDR3 sequences, approximately 23% occurring once. The sequenced sample was glioma tissue, nonneoplastic brain tissue, or PBMCs (not recorded which). The receptors derive from a human donor with low-grade glioma or glioblastoma, undergoing nonglioma brain surgery, or in good health (not recorded which).

As concerns this clonotype: A junction boundary mismatches the germline segment, possibly from a read error. The chain combines TRBV7-9 with TRBJ2-7; the D call may be TRBD1 or TRBD2 (5 bases each). CDR3 length: 14 residues. Germline V gene sequence: CDR1 SEHNR, CDR2 FQNEAQ (reference sequence). The CDR3 nucleotides read TGTGCCAGCAGCGACCGGGACGGATCCTACGAGCAGCACTTC. Its protein is CASSDRDGSYEQHF.

The V gene is TRBV30, the J gene TRBJ1-1, with D possibly matching TRBD1 (6 bases). Trimming pared 3 bases from V and 1 base from J, leaving 12 bases between. The CDR3 extends over 14 amino acids. Germline V gene data show CDR1 as GTSNPN and CDR2 as SVGIG (reference sequence). This CDR3 reads CAWSVDRKNTEAFF. The CDR3 DNA follows: TGTGCCTGGAGCGTCGACAGGAAGAACACTGAAGCTTTCTTT.

This clonotype was seen ten or more times. This chain uses TRBV27 with TRBJ1-4, with D possibly being TRBD1 (6 bases). Trimming took off 6 bases at V and 5 bases at J, with 13 bases between the two ends. CDR3 size: 14 residues. The germline CDR1 and CDR2 sequences are MNHEY and SMNVEV (reference sequence). CDR3 in amino acids: CASSLTGRNEKLFF. CDR3 nucleotide sequence: TGTGCCAGCAGCCTGACAGGCAGAAATGAAAAACTGTTTTTT.

Ten or more counts support this clonotype. V usage is TRBV4-3 and J usage is TRBJ2-5, with TRBD1 matching over 8 bases. The J segment lost 1 base and the V segment lost 0 bases, leaving 1 base of the junction unmatched. The CDR3 is made up of 15 amino acids. From germline, CDR1 is LGHNA and CDR2 YSLEER. The CDR3 here is CASSQDGQGQETQYF. The DNA of the CDR3 is TGCGCCAGCAGCCAAGATGGACAGGGCCAAGAGACCCAGTACTTC.

There are a few counts of this clonotype. The chain is built from TRBV2 and TRBJ2-7; D could derive from TRBD1 or TRBD2 (5 bases each). Germline loops: CDR1 SNHLY, CDR2 FYNNEI. The CDR3 loop spans 13 amino acids. Trimming stripped 6 bases from V and 7 bases from J, with 16 bases between. The CDR3 protein is CASSGDLRGEQYF. The CDR3 region has the DNA TGTGCCAGCAGCGGGGACCTAAGGGGAGAGCAGTACTTC.

This clonotype was detected ten times or more. This sequence joins TRBV7-9 and TRBJ1-1; maybe TRBD1 (6 bases). V lost 1 base to trimming and J lost 4 bases, with 13 bases between them. Germline loops: CDR1 SEHNR, CDR2 FQNEAQ (reference sequence). There are 15 residues in the CDR3. DNA of the CDR3: TGTGCCAGCAGCTTAGGCGTTACAGGGACCACTGAAGCTTTCTTT. It yields the protein CASSLGVTGTTEAFF.

Many counts were recorded for this clonotype. The genes are TRBV27 and TRBJ1-5; D remains ambiguous. The CDR3 length is 14 residues. The V gene lost 3 bases and the J gene lost 0 bases, with 6 bases spanning the gap. Germline lookup yields CDR1 MNHEY and CDR2 SMNVEV (reference sequence). As DNA, the CDR3 is TGTGCCAGCAGTTTCGAGGGTAGCAATCAGCCCCAGCATTTT. Residues: CASSFEGSNQPQHF.

The table lists this clonotype with many counts. The chain uses TRBV28 and TRBJ1-1; tentative D call: TRBD1 (5 bases). The CDR3 contains 13 residues. Trimming stripped 11 bases from V and 0 bases from J, with 13 bases between. CDR1 and CDR2 from the germline V gene are MDHEN and SYDVKM. CDR3 protein: CAVCGALNTEAFF. CDR3 nucleotides: TGTGCCGTTTGCGGGGCTCTGAACACTGAAGCTTTCTTT.

This clonotype was seen at least ten times. This rearrangement joins TRBV7-8 to TRBJ2-5, with 8 bases identical to TRBD1. The V gene end was trimmed by 3 bases and the J gene end by 4 bases; junction bases not matched to a gene: 7. Germline lookup yields CDR1 SGHVS and CDR2 FQNEAQ. The CDR3 runs 15 residues. The CDR3: CASSLQTGDGETQYF. DNA of the CDR3: TGTGCCAGCAGCTTGCAGACAGGGGACGGAGAGACCCAGTACTTC.

This clonotype was recorded at least ten times. The chain uses TRBV19 and TRBJ1-5; D not certain. Germline CDR1 is LNHDA and CDR2 is SQIVND (reference sequence). The CDR3 is 15 residues long. Trimming stripped 5 bases from V and 1 base from J, with 12 bases between. The CDR3 region has the DNA TGTGCCAGTAGTCCGGGGTCGAGGAGCAATCAGCCCCAGCATTTT. Translated: CASSPGSRSNQPQHF. Full variable domain (missing parts from reference TRBV19 and TRBJ1-5): DGGITQSPKYLFRKEGQNVTLSCEQNLNHDAMYWYRQDPGQGLRLIYYSQIVNDFQKGDIAEGYSVSREKKESFPLTVTSAQKNPTAFYLCASSPGSRSNQPQHFGDGTRLSIL.

This clonotype was detected ten times or more. A read error may produce the germline difference seen at one junction end. V is TRBV20-1 and J is TRBJ1-2; D gene uncertain. Germline V gene sequence: CDR1 DFQATT, CDR2 SNEGSKA (reference sequence). The length of the CDR3 is 15 residues. As DNA, the CDR3 is TGCAGTGCTAGAGAGGGATGGACGTCTAATTATGGCTACACCTTC. Translating it yields CSAREGWTSNYGYTF.

The table lists this clonotype with many counts. The chain combines TRBV20-1 with TRBJ1-2; 7 bases agree with TRBD1. Germline loops: CDR1 DFQATT, CDR2 SNEGSKA (reference sequence). Germline trimming cut 8 bases from V and 0 bases from J; bases unmatched to any gene: 6. The CDR3 spans 13 residues. The CDR3 loop is CSPWDRANYGYTF. The CDR3 nucleotides are TGCAGTCCTTGGGACAGAGCTAACTATGGCTACACCTTC.

This clonotype was counted ten times or more. The V call is TRBV4-1, the J call TRBJ2-2; TRBD2 aligns across 7 bases. This CDR3 contains 16 residues. Germline V gene sequence: CDR1 MGHRA, CDR2 YSYEKL. With 0 bases clipped from V and 3 bases from J, the junction kept 4 bases outside the gene matches. As DNA, the CDR3 is TGCGCCAGCAGCCAAGATGCTAGCGGACACACCGGGGAGCTGTTTTTT. This encodes CASSQDASGHTGELFF.

This clonotype was detected only once. This may stem from a read error, because a much larger clone lies one nucleotide away. This chain's CDR3 is CASSLQGAGQPKHF. CDR3 DNA: TGTGCCAGCAGTCTACAGGGGGCCGGTCAGCCCAAGCATTTT. This chain links TRBV12-3 or TRBV12-4 with TRBJ1-5; TRBD1 matches at 9 bases. This CDR3 comprises 14 residues.

This clonotype has more than one count but fewer than ten. The chain combines TRBV7-9 with TRBJ2-2; D perhaps matches TRBD1 (5 bases). Trimming pared 1 base from V and 3 bases from J, leaving 6 bases between. Per germline, CDR1 SEHNR and CDR2 FQNEAQ (reference sequence). This CDR3 is 14 amino acids long. DNA of the CDR3: TGTGCCAGCAGCTTAGGACAGTACACCGGGGAGCTGTTTTTT. Encoded protein: CASSLGQYTGELFF.

This clonotype was observed many times. The chain is built from TRBV20-1 and TRBJ2-1, with 7 positions matching TRBD2. J gave up 6 bases and V 0 bases, and 11 bases lay outside the gene matches. This CDR3 comprises 16 residues. Germline CDR1 is DFQATT and CDR2 is SNEGSKA (reference sequence). The CDR3 loop is CSARDFERDPFNEQFF. The CDR3 DNA reads TGCAGTGCTAGAGACTTTGAGCGGGACCCCTTCAATGAGCAGTTCTTC.

This clonotype was observed a few times. The J gene is TRBJ2-7, the V gene TRBV29-1, with D maybe TRBD2 (5 bases). V dropped 2 bases and J dropped 0 bases, with 11 bases sitting between them. Per the germline V gene, CDR1 is SQVTM and CDR2 is ANQGSEA. This CDR3 contains 14 residues. The CDR3: CSVETRETSYEQYF. The CDR3 nucleotides read TGCAGCGTTGAAACGAGGGAGACCTCCTACGAGCAGTACTTC.